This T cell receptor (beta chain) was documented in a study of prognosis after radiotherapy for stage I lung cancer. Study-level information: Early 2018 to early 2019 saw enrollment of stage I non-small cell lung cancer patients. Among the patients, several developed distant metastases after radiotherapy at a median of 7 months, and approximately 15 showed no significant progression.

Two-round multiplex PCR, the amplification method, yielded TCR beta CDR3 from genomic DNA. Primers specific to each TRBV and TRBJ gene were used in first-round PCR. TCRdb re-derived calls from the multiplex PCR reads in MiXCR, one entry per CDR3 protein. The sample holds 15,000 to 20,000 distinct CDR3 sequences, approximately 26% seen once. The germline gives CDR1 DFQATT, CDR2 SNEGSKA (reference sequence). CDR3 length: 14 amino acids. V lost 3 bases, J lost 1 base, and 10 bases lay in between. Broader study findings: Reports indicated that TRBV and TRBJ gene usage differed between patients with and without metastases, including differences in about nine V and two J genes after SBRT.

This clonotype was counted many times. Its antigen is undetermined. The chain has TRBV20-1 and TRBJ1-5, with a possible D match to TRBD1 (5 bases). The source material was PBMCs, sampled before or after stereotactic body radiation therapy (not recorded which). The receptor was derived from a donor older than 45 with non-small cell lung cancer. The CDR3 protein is CSASGGRSNQPQHF. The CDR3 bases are TGCAGTGCTAGCGGGGGACGGAGCAATCAGCCCCAGCATTTT.